This T cell receptor (beta chain) originates from a study of naive and memory T cell subsets. Study findings and constraints: TCR counts from RNA may reflect activation-linked expression changes.

This clonotype was found many times. Its specificity is not known. V was cut by 6 bases and J by 1 base, with 13 bases left in between. Germline loops: CDR1 LGHDT, CDR2 YNNKEL (reference sequence). The CDR3 is 15 residues long. Two oligonucleotides, mixed equimolar, formed the beta constant-region primer covering TRBC1 and TRBC2. TCRdb passed the UMI-ligation and nested PCR reads through MiXCR, listing each CDR3 protein once. The sample holds tens of thousands of distinct CDR3 sequences, approximately 11% seen once. Sequenced input: central memory CD8+ T cells from blood. The receptor's source is a human donor in good health. The chain has TRBV3-1 and TRBJ2-1, with D tentatively TRBD2 (5 bases). Here the CDR3 reads CASRSSSLSYNEQFF. The CDR3 coding sequence is TGTGCCAGCAGATCTAGCTCCTTATCCTACAATGAGCAGTTCTTC.